This TCR beta chain was recorded in a study of T cell responses to AZD1222 COVID-19 vaccine. Data came from immunoSEQ multiplex PCR; TCRdb stores just in-frame clones and leaves some out. The sample comprises just under 55,000 clones, roughly 87% of which are singletons, and roughly 4% rests with the top ten. V was cut by 5 bases and J by 5 bases, with 10 bases left in between. The CDR3 is 12 residues long. The germline gives CDR1 SGHVS, CDR2 FQNEAQ. About this clone itself: The target antigen is unknown.

General study points: None of the repertoires were sampled until the peak T cell response had passed.

The sequence was obtained from an adult in good health. The rearrangement links TRBV7-8 to TRBJ2-7; no clear D gene. This specimen was peripheral blood, taken on day 0 of AZD1222 vaccination. The CDR3 spells CASSTVPDEQYF. In DNA form, the CDR3 reads TGTGCCAGCAGCACGGTCCCCGACGAGCAGTACTTC.